These T cell receptor beta chains were read from a single sample in a study of blood T cell repertoires in COVID-19. The assay was immunoSEQ multiplex PCR, and TCRdb's table has in-frame clones only and misses some. This sample has over 200,000 clones; roughly four fifths occur once, and the top ten carry about 1.7%. The specimen was PBMCs or T cells enriched from blood (not recorded which). Every receptor here comes from a man in his sixties who had recovered from COVID-19. Both conserved end residues are part of each CDR3.

J,V,CDR3
TRBJ2-5,TRBV12-3/TRBV12-4,CASSSQGGETQYF
TRBJ1-1,TRBV3-1/TRBV3-2,CASSLNPGTGDVAFF
TRBJ2-3,TRBV9,CASSSRDTDTQYF
TRBJ1-1,TRBV19,CASRPGQLVNTEAFF
TRBJ1-2,TRBV2,CASRDSPNYGYTF
TRBJ2-1,TRBV13,CASSRARGGRNEQFF
TRBJ2-7,TRBV7-9,CASSQWTGIITYEQYF
TRBJ1-2,TRBV19,CASSVGGYGYTF
TRBJ2-5,TRBV7-7,CASSSGQGQGETQYF
TRBJ1-1,TRBV11-2,CASSLTQVRTEAFF
TRBJ2-7,TRBV7-2,CASSLKASGGPSSYEQYF
TRBJ1-3,TRBV6-1,CASSEQGARNTIYF
TRBJ1-2,TRBV10-3,CAISPGIRTNYGYTF
TRBJ2-3,TRBV19,CASSINLSPTDTQYF
TRBJ1-1,TRBV5-8,CASSPDRGRWSTEAFF
TRBJ2-6,TRBV4-3,CASSQEPPQGSGANVLTF
TRBJ2-1,TRBV4-3,CASSHQWGGTLYNEQFF
TRBJ2-5,TRBV6-4,CASSDEGMWETQYF
TRBJ2-7,TRBV3-1/TRBV3-2,CASSQGPGYEQYF
TRBJ1-1,TRBV6-5,CASRSGGGTEAFF
TRBJ2-1,TRBV13,CASSLGSVGILNEQFF
TRBJ2-2,TRBV6-2/TRBV6-3,CASSNAHRGGTGELFF
TRBJ2-7,TRBV6-6,CASSYGQGVGEQYF
TRBJ1-1,TRBV7-9,CASSEYTEAFF
TRBJ1-5,TRBV5-8,CASSPNQPQHF
TRBJ2-2,TRBV5-4,CASSLVASTGELFF
TRBJ1-1,TRBV7-6,CASSLLPGINTEAFF
TRBJ1-5,TRBV5-1,CASSLVSGDNQPQHF